The 22 T cell receptor beta chains given below trace back to one sample, sequenced in a study of blood T cell repertoires in COVID-19. Repertoires were generated with immunoSEQ multiplex PCR, while TCRdb's copy carries only in-frame clones and drops some. Of roughly 150,000 clones listed, around 86% are singletons. The specimen was peripheral blood. The receptors come from an elderly woman with COVID-19, enrolled during active disease.

J is TRBJ2-5 and V is TRBV10-2; D unclear. This CDR3 has 11 residues. With 5 bases removed from V and 5 bases from J, the gap between germline ends came to 6 bases. Germline V gives CDR1 WSHSY, CDR2 SAAADI. CDR3 sequence (DNA): TGCGCCAGCAGTATCTTGGAGACCCAGTACTTC. As protein: CASSILETQYF.

The chain joins TRBV27 to TRBJ2-3, with 10 bases identical to TRBD2. The ends lost 0 bases at V and 5 bases at J; junction bases unmatched: 5. The CDR3 loop spans 16 amino acids. In germline, CDR1 is MNHEY, CDR2 SMNVEV (reference sequence). Written as DNA, the CDR3 is TGTGCCAGCAGTTTATCGATTCGACTAGCGGGAGATACGCAGTATTTT. This encodes CASSLSIRLAGDTQYF.

The gene calls are TRBV7-9 and TRBJ1-2; D remains ambiguous. With 5 bases removed from V and 0 bases from J, the gap between germline ends came to 10 bases. CDR1 is SEHNR and CDR2 is FQNEAQ in the germline V gene (reference sequence). There are 14 residues in the CDR3. The CDR3 here is CASSQDGTNYGYTF. In DNA, the CDR3 is TGTGCCAGCAGCCAGGACGGGACTAACTATGGCTACACCTTC.

J is TRBJ2-7 and V is TRBV12-3 or TRBV12-4; perhaps TRBD2 as D (6 bases). V dropped 5 bases and J dropped 5 bases, with 13 bases sitting between them. The length of the CDR3 is 13 residues. DNA for the CDR3: TGTGCCAGCAGTAAACGGAGGGCCAACGAGCAGTACTTC. Translated, it gives CASSKRRANEQYF.

The V gene is TRBV5-5, the J gene TRBJ2-7; D perhaps matches TRBD1 (5 bases). The CDR3 extends over 12 amino acids. CDR1 is SGHKS and CDR2 is YYEKEE in the germline V gene (reference sequence). Trimming shortened V by 2 bases and J by 3 bases, and 6 bases separated the two germline ends. The CDR3 DNA reads TGTGCCAGCAGCTTCGACAGCTACGAGCAGTACTTC. Protein: CASSFDSYEQYF.

The chain combines TRBV27 with TRBJ1-1, with 10 bases lining up with TRBD1. V dropped 2 bases and J dropped 14; count of bases not matched to a gene: 8. Germline V gene sequence: CDR1 MNHEY, CDR2 SMNVEV (reference sequence). The CDR3 extends over 13 amino acids. CDR3 amino acids: CASSLNLGTGAFF. CDR3 nucleotides: TGTGCCAGCAGTTTAAACCTTGGGACAGGGGCATTCTTT.

The chain couples TRBV19 to TRBJ1-4; perhaps TRBD1 as D (5 bases). Germline CDR1 LNHDA, CDR2 SQIVND (reference sequence). V lost 7 bases and J lost 3, with 12 bases in between. The CDR3 runs to 14 residues. The CDR3 sequence is CASNTGVANEKLFF. Here the CDR3 DNA reads TGTGCCAGTAATACGGGGGTAGCTAATGAAAAACTGTTTTTT.

The chain combines TRBV7-9 with TRBJ2-1, with 10 bases aligning to TRBD1. This CDR3 comprises 17 residues. V trimming: 1 base; J trimming: 7 bases; junction bases outside the gene matches: 10. Per the germline V gene, CDR1 is SEHNR and CDR2 is FQNEAQ (reference sequence). Here the CDR3 DNA reads TGTGCCAGCAGCTTAGTCCCCTGGACAGGGGGGATGAATGAGCAGTTCTTC. Amino acids: CASSLVPWTGGMNEQFF.

A remark on this clone: Other nucleotide sequences in the sample specify the same CDR3. This chain links TRBV4-2 with TRBJ2-1; TRBD2 aligns across 12 bases. J was trimmed by 5 bases and V by 1 base; bases with no gene match: 0. The CDR3 has 15 residues. Germline CDR1 and CDR2: LGHNA and YNFKEQ. CDR3 loop: CASSQGLAGDNEQFF. The DNA of the CDR3 is TGTGCCAGCAGCCAAGGACTAGCGGGAGACAATGAGCAGTTCTTC.

The V call is TRBV19, the J call TRBJ2-2; D unclear. The CDR3 totals 15 residues. Germline assignment: CDR1 LNHDA and CDR2 SQIVND (reference sequence). CDR3: CATQKPSSNTGELFF. The DNA for the CDR3 is TGTGCTACACAGAAACCCAGCTCCAACACCGGGGAGCTGTTTTTT.

V is TRBV5-1 and J is TRBJ2-3, with 12 bases matching TRBD2. CDR1 SGHRS and CDR2 YFSETQ come from the germline V gene. Losses at the gene ends were 0 bases for V and 5 bases for J; bases not matched to a gene: 7. There are 17 residues in the CDR3. The CDR3 reads CASSLAVGGLAGDTQYF. The DNA of the CDR3 is TGCGCCAGCAGCTTGGCCGTGGGGGGACTAGCGGGAGATACGCAGTATTTT.

This chain uses TRBV6-5 with TRBJ2-2, with TRBD2 as a possible D gene (5 bases). The V end was cut by 7 bases, the J end by 6 bases, with 15 bases between. There are 14 residues in the CDR3. The germline gives CDR1 MNHEY, CDR2 SVGAGI. DNA for the CDR3: TGTGCCAGCAAACTAGTTGGGCGAGCCGGGGAGCTGTTTTTT. It specifies CASKLVGRAGELFF.

The genes are TRBV4-2 and TRBJ1-1, with 7 positions matching TRBD1. V lost 5 bases to trimming and J lost 3 bases; unmatched junction nucleotides: 6. This CDR3 comprises 14 residues. Per germline, CDR1 LGHNA and CDR2 YNFKEQ. The CDR3 nucleotides are TGTGCCAGCAGCAACCGGGACAGTGACACTGAAGCTTTCTTT. Translation gives CASSNRDSDTEAFF.

The J gene is TRBJ2-7, the V gene TRBV6-2 or TRBV6-3; D gene ambiguous. In germline, CDR1 is MNHEY, CDR2 SVGEGT. The CDR3 has 12 amino acids. V was cut by 4 bases and J by 4 bases, with 8 bases left in between. The CDR3: CASSFGKYEQYF. For the CDR3, the DNA is TGTGCCAGCAGTTTTGGCAAATACGAGCAGTACTTC.

This CDR3 reads CASSYSGRGTNEQFF. The DNA for the CDR3 is TGTGCCAGCAGCTATAGCGGGAGGGGAACCAATGAGCAGTTCTTC. The chain carries TRBV5-8 and TRBJ2-1; 11 bases are a match to TRBD2. This CDR3 region has 15 residues. The germline gives CDR1 SGHTS, CDR2 YDEGEE. V dropped 3 bases and J dropped 6; count of bases not matched to a gene: 5. The full variable domain, rest sourced from reference TRBV5-8 and TRBJ2-1, is EAGVTQSPTHLIKTRGQQATLRCSPISGHTSVYWYQQALGLGLQFLLWYDEGEERNRGNFPPRFSGRQFPNYSSELNVNALELEDSALYLCASSYSGRGTNEQFFGPGTRLTVL.

J is TRBJ1-2 and V is TRBV12-3 or TRBV12-4; no clear D gene. This CDR3 comprises 13 residues. The V end lost 2 bases, the J end lost 5 bases, and 9 bases lay between the germline ends. The chain's CDR3 is CASSLSSPYGYTF. Here the CDR3 DNA reads TGTGCCAGCAGTTTATCCAGTCCGTATGGCTACACCTTC.

The V gene is TRBV5-5, the J gene TRBJ2-7, with TRBD1 matching over 9 bases. Trimming cost V 4 bases and J 5 bases; bases outside gene matches: 7. The V gene's germline CDR1 is SGHKS and CDR2 YYEKEE (reference sequence). CDR3 length: 14 residues. This chain's CDR3 is CASSAGTGSHEQYF. CDR3 DNA: TGTGCCAGCAGCGCCGGGACAGGGTCCCACGAGCAGTACTTC.

V and J are TRBV4-2 and TRBJ2-7, with 10 positions matching TRBD2. The length of the CDR3 is 15 residues. Germline V gene sequence: CDR1 LGHNA, CDR2 YNFKEQ. The trim removed 1 base at V and 5 bases at J, leaving 5 bases unmatched. In DNA form, the CDR3 reads TGTGCCAGCAGCCAAGTCAAGCGGGAGGGCGACGAGCAGTACTTC. Translation: CASSQVKREGDEQYF.

V usage is TRBV21-1 and J usage is TRBJ1-5; the table's D call TRBD1 went unverified against the DNA. TRBV21-1 counts as a pseudogene. This CDR3 has 15 amino acids. The CDR3 DNA is TGTGCCAGCAGCAGAGGGACAGGGGGCAATCAGCCCCAGCATTTT. Encoded protein: CASSRGTGGNQPQHF.

The gene calls are TRBV4-3 and TRBJ1-5, with 8 bases that match TRBD1. Germline lookup yields CDR1 LGHNA and CDR2 YSLEER. The V and J ends lost 2 bases and 7 bases, in that order; junction bases with no gene match: 13. The CDR3 consists of 17 residues. The CDR3 loop is CASSQPYLDRGNQPQHF. CDR3 DNA sequence: TGCGCCAGCAGCCAACCCTACCTCGACAGGGGTAACCAGCCCCAGCATTTT.

The chain joins TRBV18 to TRBJ2-7; 7 bases line up with TRBD1. V dropped 6 bases and J dropped 0; count of bases not matched to a gene: 5. CDR3 length: 14 residues. The germline V gene has CDR1 KGHSH and CDR2 LQKENI. CDR3 loop: CASSPGQNSYEQYF. CDR3 DNA: TGTGCCAGCTCTCCGGGACAGAACTCCTACGAGCAGTACTTC.

The rearrangement uses TRBV13 and TRBJ2-1; 9 bases line up with TRBD2. The CDR3 totals 16 residues. V was clipped by 2 bases and J by 9 bases; unmatched bases: 11. CDR1 is PRHDT and CDR2 is FYEKMQ in the germline V gene (reference sequence). The CDR3 sequence: CASSLWREGPLFEQFF. The DNA of the CDR3 is TGTGCCAGCAGCTTATGGCGGGAGGGCCCGCTGTTTGAGCAGTTCTTC.